This T cell receptor (beta chain) stems from a study of memory B cells and T cells in multiple sclerosis (dated by TCRdb to 2016 to 2018). Turning to the overall study: In multiple sclerosis patients, the study set the TCR beta repertoires of autoproliferating peripheral T cells against those of T cells infiltrating brain lesions. A couple of multiple sclerosis patients were included in the TCR sequencing because brain lesions obtained at autopsy or brain-infiltrating cells obtained from biopsy were available for them. Overall study results and their limits: Because clone-set sizes varied across compartments, the counts of shared clonotypes were affected, making normalization necessary.

TCRbeta CDR3 regions were amplified from extracted genomic DNA using the immunoSEQ Platform. Multiplex PCR, high-throughput sequencing and a vendor bioinformatics pipeline were combined in the immunoSEQ assay. The authors processed their data as follows. Non-productive sequences and CDR3s under 4 amino acids long were removed, and the clonotype frequencies in each sample were recalculated. In immunoSEQ Analyzer 2.0, a clonotype counted as shared when the CDR3 amino acid, V gene and J gene sequences were identical. Repertoire overlap was normalized by dividing shared clonotype counts by the product of both clone-set sizes, with the result scaled by 1000 into arbitrary units. The immuneACCESS repertoire file appears here via TCRdb, limited to in-frame rearrangements. These files lack a portion of the clones; in checked studies, under half of the deficit traces to unresolved V genes, and the cause of the others is not known. That table is the source of V, J and clone size, and D and trimming were worked out from the DNA. Within this sample are some 48,000 clones, with approximately 80% of them counted one time only. About 1.1% of the sample is in the top ten clones.

The CDR1 and CDR2 encoded by the germline V gene (reference sequence) are SEHNR and FQNEAQ. At the junction V is shortened by 10 bases and J by 0 bases; bases outside the gene matches: 4. The CDR3 spans 13 residues, from the cysteine through the phenylalanine. The CDR3 DNA has 39 bases and is translated from base 1. After CFSE-labeled PBMCs were cultured without a stimulus, the autoproliferating (CFSEdim) and non-proliferating (CFSEhi) T cell fractions were sequenced separately. A total of 5x10^7 CFSE-labeled PBMCs were cultured for approximately seven days without stimulus, and replicate wells were then pooled. PBMCs were labeled with around 0.5 uM CFSE and cultured without exogenous stimuli in serum-free AIM-V medium. PBMCs were isolated by Ficoll density gradient centrifugation and were cryopreserved before use. Live 7-AAD-negative cells were sorted on a FACSAria III, washed with PBS, and frozen at -80 degrees C as dry pellets.

Details on this clone: Its specific antigen is unknown. Base qualities are not recorded, but no much larger clone differs from it by a single base.

This clonotype was obtained from a human donor with multiple sclerosis. This receptor chain uses TRBV7-9 and TRBJ2-3; TRBD1 agrees with 7 junctional bases. Specimen: PBMCs from blood kept in culture. The DNA is TGTGCCACCGACAGGGCGAGCACAGATACGCAGTATTTT. This gives the protein CATDRASTDTQYF.